The 9 T cell receptor beta chains reported below all come from one sample, sequenced in a study of blood T cells in healthy people across ages (dated by TCRdb to between 2015 and 2017). Libraries came from 5' RACE. Instrument used: Illumina HiSeq 2500. A second PCR of roughly 7 to 12 cycles was run with a J-beta primer mix and a sample-barcoded 5' primer. The raw public data were reprocessed by TCRdb itself: fastp quality trimming at Q25, MiXCR clonotype calling, in-frame beta chains only. Rows are unified per CDR3 protein, each entry keeping the most common DNA and genes. This sample is represented by 500,000 to 650,000 distinct CDR3 sequences; about 29% of them were singletons. The biggest ten clones account for over 3.5% of the sample. The sample also formed part of further work on T cells of mothers and their children.

Sequenced sample: blood. Receptor source: a boy aged 2 to 10 in good health.

The chain joins TRBV19 to TRBJ2-2; 10 nucleotides match TRBD2. V shed 5 bases, J shed 6 bases, and the junction held 3 bases outside the gene matches. This CDR3 is built from 14 residues. The germline V gene encodes CDR1 LNHDA and CDR2 SQIVND (reference sequence). The CDR3 DNA is TGTGCCAGTAGTCTAGCGGGAGAGTCCGGGGAGCTGTTTTTT. Its protein is CASSLAGESGELFF.

The gene calls are TRBV12-3 or TRBV12-4 and TRBJ2-1; 9 bases are shared with TRBD1. CDR3 length: 15 residues. Trimming at V came to 6 bases and at J to 6 bases, leaving 9 bases not matched to a gene. The CDR3 sequence: CASRGGTGLTNEQFF. The CDR3 DNA sequence: TGTGCCAGCAGGGGGGGGACAGGGCTTACCAATGAGCAGTTCTTC.

CDR3 protein: CATLHSGDEETQYF. The CDR3 bases are TGTGCCACCCTACACAGCGGGGATGAAGAGACCCAGTACTTC. This chain connects TRBV10-3 to TRBJ2-1, with TRBD2 identical over 7 bases. The assigned J gene may be wrong: the sequence end matches TRBJ2-5 better. The CDR3 consists of 14 residues. The germline V gene has CDR1 ENHRY and CDR2 SYGVKD.

This clonotype has more than one count but fewer than ten. The chain recombines TRBV3-1 with TRBJ2-2; D possibly corresponds to TRBD1 (5 bases). The V and J ends lost 5 bases and 7 bases respectively, with 8 bases between them. The CDR3 loop spans 12 amino acids. Germline loops: CDR1 LGHDT, CDR2 YNNKEL (reference sequence). The CDR3 nucleotides are TGTGCCAGCAGCAGGGGAATCGGGGAGCTGTTTTTT. Translation gives CASSRGIGELFF.

This clonotype was found a few times. The rearrangement links TRBV10-2 to TRBJ2-7; 7 bases fit TRBD1. V lost 5 bases to trimming and J lost 1 base; unmatched junction nucleotides: 8. Germline CDR1 and CDR2: WSHSY and SAAADI. The CDR3 has 15 amino acids. CDR3 amino acids: CASSPDRTGSYEQYF. The CDR3 DNA sequence: TGCGCCAGCAGTCCCGACAGGACAGGTTCCTACGAGCAGTACTTC.

This clonotype has a handful of counts. The rearrangement uses TRBV5-1 and TRBJ2-2; 11 bases agree with TRBD2. CDR3 length: 16 residues. V lost 0 bases to trimming and J lost 6 bases; unmatched junction nucleotides: 4. CDR1 SGHRS and CDR2 YFSETQ come from the germline V gene. The DNA for the CDR3 is TGCGCCAGCAGCTTGGAGCTAGCGGGAGGCTCCGGGGAGCTGTTTTTT. Its translation: CASSLELAGGSGELFF.

The chain has TRBV7-3 and TRBJ2-2; TRBD1 might be the D (6 bases). There are 15 residues in the CDR3. Germline V gene lookup returns CDR1 SGHTA and CDR2 FQGTGA. The V gene lost 4 bases and the J gene lost 2 bases, with 11 bases spanning the gap. The CDR3 sequence is CASSSRQDNTGELFF. For the CDR3, the DNA is TGTGCCAGCAGCTCCAGACAGGATAACACCGGGGAGCTGTTTTTT.

V usage is TRBV25-1 and J usage is TRBJ2-4, with TRBD1 matching over 8 bases. This CDR3 contains 13 residues. V lost 6 bases and J lost 5; bases outside the gene matches: 3. Germline CDR1 MGHDK, CDR2 SYGVNS. Here the CDR3 reads CASRGTGENIQYF. The DNA of the CDR3 is TGTGCCAGCAGGGGGACAGGCGAAAACATTCAGTACTTC.

The CDR3 region is CAISNQETQYF. The CDR3 DNA is TGTGCCATCAGTAATCAAGAGACCCAGTACTTC. This chain uses TRBV10-3 with TRBJ2-5; D is unresolved. The CDR3 runs to 11 residues. Trimming shortened V by 5 bases and J by 2 bases, and 3 bases separated the two germline ends. Germline V gene data show CDR1 as ENHRY and CDR2 as SYGVKD.